Listed here are 21 T cell receptor beta chains from one sample, sequenced in a study of blood T cell repertoires in COVID-19. The repertoire was sequenced with immunoSEQ multiplex PCR; TCRdb's copy has only in-frame clones and lacks some. The table has under 350,000 clones, 85% seen once; the top ten hold about 7%. Sample: peripheral blood. The receptors shown here come from a human donor in a cohort sampled during active COVID-19.

The chain uses TRBV4-1 and TRBJ1-2, with D hard to call. The V end was cut by 0 bases, the J end by 2 bases, with 7 bases between. The CDR3 is made up of 14 amino acids. Germline V lookup: CDR1 MGHRA, CDR2 YSYEKL. Here the CDR3 DNA reads TGCGCCAGCAGCCAAGACGAGGAAAACTATGGCTACACCTTC. This codes for CASSQDEENYGYTF.

CDR3 protein: CASIPQGNTEAFF. In DNA form, the CDR3 reads TGTGCCAGCATCCCACAGGGGAACACTGAAGCTTTCTTT. The V gene is TRBV2, the J gene TRBJ1-1; possible D gene TRBD1, 6 bases. V lost 7 bases to trimming and J lost 1 base, with 10 bases between them. The CDR3 covers 13 residues. Per the germline V gene, CDR1 is SNHLY and CDR2 is FYNNEI.

This sequence joins TRBV21-1 and TRBJ2-7; the D call of TRBD1 is as the table states it, not checked on the DNA. TRBV21-1 is assigned pseudogene status. The CDR3 extends over 14 amino acids. CDR3 nucleotides: TGTGCACGCCAGGGACAGGGCACCCCCTACGAGCAGTACTTC. Its protein is CARQGQGTPYEQYF.

J is TRBJ1-2 and V is TRBV6-6, with a possible D match to TRBD1 (5 bases). V was trimmed by 7 bases and J by 7 bases, leaving 10 bases between them. The germline CDR1 and CDR2 sequences are MNHNY and SVGAGI (reference sequence). This CDR3 contains 11 residues. CDR3 region: CASISGGGYTF. For the CDR3, the DNA is TGTGCCAGCATCTCCGGGGGTGGCTACACCTTC.

The rearrangement links TRBV18 to TRBJ1-2; 7 nucleotides match TRBD1. Germline V gene lookup returns CDR1 KGHSH and CDR2 LQKENI. Germline trimming cut 4 bases from V and 6 bases from J; bases unmatched to any gene: 5. The CDR3 sequence is 13 residues long. CDR3 nucleotides: TGTGCCAGCTCACGGCGGGACAGCAATGGCTACACCTTC. Encoded protein: CASSRRDSNGYTF. Variable domain in full (rest from reference TRBV18 and TRBJ1-2): NAGVMQNPRHLVRRRGQEARLRCSPMKGHSHVYWYRQLPEEGLKFMVYLQKENIIDESGMPKERFSAEFPKEGPSILRIQQVVRGDSAAYFCASSRRDSNGYTFGSGTRLTVV.

The chain is built from TRBV5-1 and TRBJ2-1; TRBD2 matches 16 bases. CDR3 length: 18 residues. Per germline, CDR1 SGHRS and CDR2 YFSETQ. Trimming took 3 bases from V and 3 from J; bases not matched to a gene: 6. Written as DNA, the CDR3 is TGCGCCAGCAGCTCGGGACTAGCGGGGGGGCCTATCTACAATGAGCAGTTCTTC. Its translation is CASSSGLAGGPIYNEQFF.

The rearrangement links TRBV11-2 to TRBJ1-1, with 9 nucleotides matching TRBD1. Trimming took 5 bases from V and 0 from J; bases not matched to a gene: 4. CDR1 is SGHAT, CDR2 FQNNGV, per germline. The CDR3 spans 15 residues. The CDR3 region is CASSARTGVNTEAFF. The CDR3 bases are TGTGCCAGCAGCGCCCGGACAGGGGTGAACACTGAAGCTTTCTTT.

This chain connects TRBV7-9 to TRBJ1-2; perhaps TRBD1 as D (5 bases). The CDR3 loop spans 15 amino acids. Germline values: CDR1 SEHNR, CDR2 FQNEAQ (reference sequence). V gave up 5 bases and J gave up 1 base, with 14 bases separating them. The DNA of the CDR3 is TGTGCCAGCAGCCCACAATTAGACAGTAACTATGGCTACACCTTC. Translated, it gives CASSPQLDSNYGYTF.

The table lists this clone with a count of one. The V call is TRBV2, the J call TRBJ2-3; 9 bases line up with TRBD2. This CDR3 has 15 residues. V gave up 3 bases and J gave up 5 bases; unmatched junction bases: 6. Germline V lookup: CDR1 SNHLY, CDR2 FYNNEI. Here the CDR3 reads CASSDWGLAIDTQYF. In DNA, the CDR3 is TGTGCCAGCAGTGACTGGGGACTAGCAATAGATACGCAGTATTTT.

The chain links TRBV6-1 to TRBJ2-7, with D possibly being TRBD1 (6 bases). Germline V CDR1 and CDR2: MNHNS, SASEGT. The CDR3 spans 15 residues. The ends were cut back, 3 bases at V and 0 bases at J, with 12 bases in the middle. This CDR3 is CASSEDSVYSYEQYF. CDR3 bases: TGTGCCAGCAGTGAGGACAGTGTTTACTCCTACGAGCAGTACTTC.

This clone appeared a few times. The chain carries TRBV14 and TRBJ1-3; TRBD1 might be the D (5 bases). The CDR3 covers 14 residues. Germline V gene sequence: CDR1 SGHDN, CDR2 FVKESK. Between the trimmed V and J ends, which lost 0 bases and 9 bases, there was a span of 12 bases. CDR3 region: CASSQEGLLGTIYF. DNA of the CDR3: TGTGCCAGCAGCCAAGAGGGGCTGCTAGGCACCATATATTTT.

V and J are TRBV6-6 and TRBJ2-3; perhaps TRBD2 as D (7 bases). The length of the CDR3 is 15 residues. The germline V gene has CDR1 MNHNY and CDR2 SVGAGI (reference sequence). Trimming left V 7 bases short and J 2 bases short, with 16 bases between. In nucleotides, the CDR3 is TGTGCCAGCACCCCTAGGGGGGGCCACACAGATACGCAGTATTTT. Its translation is CASTPRGGHTDTQYF.

This clone was seen a few times. The gene calls are TRBV3-1 (or the pseudogene TRBV3-2) and TRBJ2-2; D gene unclear. The V gene's germline CDR1 is LGHDT and CDR2 YNNKEL (reference sequence). The CDR3 contains 16 residues. Trimming cost V 2 bases and J 3 bases, with 13 bases left between them. The CDR3 spells CASSQFGRRDTGELFF. CDR3 nucleotides: TGTGCCAGCAGCCAATTTGGTAGGAGAGACACCGGGGAGCTGTTTTTT.

This clone was counted a few times. The chain links TRBV3-1 (or the pseudogene TRBV3-2) to TRBJ1-2; D uncertain. Trimming removed 0 bases from V and 4 bases from J, with 12 bases in between. The CDR3 is 15 residues long. Germline V gene data show CDR1 as LGHDT and CDR2 as YNNKEL (reference sequence). The CDR3 DNA is TGTGCCAGCAGCCAAGATTGGCGGTTCCGCTATGGCTACACCTTC. This encodes CASSQDWRFRYGYTF.

This clone is a singleton in its sample. The chain uses TRBV6-2 or TRBV6-3 and TRBJ2-7; 10 positions match TRBD1. J lost 4 bases, V lost 5 bases, and 5 bases had no gene match. The CDR3 has 14 residues. CDR1 MNHEY and CDR2 SVGEGT come from the germline V gene. The CDR3 spells CASSGTGDGYEQYF. The DNA for the CDR3 is TGTGCCAGCAGTGGGACAGGGGACGGGTACGAGCAGTACTTC.

The chain carries TRBV9 and TRBJ2-1; the match to TRBD1 covers 7 bases. CDR3 length: 16 residues. Germline trimming cut 2 bases from V and 8 bases from J; bases unmatched to any gene: 13. CDR1 is SGDLS, CDR2 YYNGEE, per germline. The CDR3 bases are TGTGCCAGCAGCGTGGATTACCGGGACGACAGGGATGAGCAGTTCTTC. This gives the protein CASSVDYRDDRDEQFF.

This clone was counted between two and nine times. The gene calls are TRBV7-8 and TRBJ2-7, with a tentative D call TRBD2 (7 bases). The germline V gene has CDR1 SGHVS and CDR2 FQNEAQ. The CDR3 is 13 amino acids. The germline V and J ends were trimmed by 7 bases and 0 bases, with 10 bases remaining between them. The CDR3 sequence is CASTGGPSYEQYF. The CDR3 DNA is TGTGCCAGCACCGGGGGGCCCTCCTACGAGCAGTACTTC.

J is TRBJ2-3 and V is TRBV5-8, with 8 bases matching TRBD2. This CDR3 region has 16 residues. CDR1 is SGHTS and CDR2 is YDEGEE in the germline V gene. Trimming took 1 base from V and 0 from J; bases not matched to a gene: 4. The CDR3 DNA reads TGTGCCAGCAGCTTGCCAGCGGGGGAGAGCACAGATACGCAGTATTTT. Protein sequence: CASSLPAGESTDTQYF.

The rearrangement uses TRBV5-1 and TRBJ2-2; 11 bases are a match to TRBD2. V was pared by 2 bases and J by 1 base, with 4 bases of the junction left unmatched. Germline lookup yields CDR1 SGHRS and CDR2 YFSETQ. This CDR3 comprises 17 residues. CDR3 bases: TGCGCCAGCAGCTTATTCCTAGCGGGGGGGAACACCGGGGAGCTGTTTTTT. Translation: CASSLFLAGGNTGELFF.

Written as DNA, the CDR3 is TGTGCCAGCAGTGACGGGGGGAATTCTGGAAACACCATATATTTT. Its translation is CASSDGGNSGNTIYF. The V and J genes are TRBV25-1 and TRBJ1-3; possibly TRBD1 for D (5 bases). Germline V gene data show CDR1 as MGHDK and CDR2 as SYGVNS. The ends were cut back, 3 bases at V and 1 base at J, with 10 bases in the middle. The CDR3 spans 15 residues. Full variable domain (remainder filled in from reference TRBV25-1 and TRBJ1-3): EADIYQTPRYLVIGTGKKITLECSQTMGHDKMYWYQQDPGMELHLIHYSYGVNSTEKGDLSSESTVSRIRTEHFPLTLESARPSHTSQYLCASSDGGNSGNTIYFGEGSWLTVV.

The chain has TRBV5-1 and TRBJ2-7, with D perhaps TRBD2 (5 bases). Germline values: CDR1 SGHRS, CDR2 YFSETQ. The length of the CDR3 is 13 residues. Trimming took 0 bases from V and 6 from J, leaving 10 bases between them. The CDR3, as DNA: TGCGCCAGCAGCTTGGAGGGAGAGGGCGAGCAGTACTTC. Translated, it gives CASSLEGEGEQYF. Combining the CDR3 with reference TRBV5-1 and TRBJ2-7 gives the whole variable domain KAGVTQTPRYLIKTRGQQVTLSCSPISGHRSVSWYQQTPGQGLQFLFEYFSETQRNKGNFPGRFSGRQFSNSRSEMNVSTLELGDSALYLCASSLEGEGEQYFGPGTRLTVT.